The 7 T cell receptor beta chains listed next were all sequenced from one sample in a study of T cell responses to AZD1222 COVID-19 vaccine. Here immunoSEQ multiplex PCR was the method, and the copy in TCRdb shows in-frame clones only, minus some. Among 120,000 or so clones listed, approximately 90% were seen once. Specimen: peripheral blood, collected on day 0 of MenACWY control vaccination. These receptors were obtained from an adult in good health.

This clone has more than one count but fewer than ten. The rearrangement joins TRBV2 to TRBJ1-5; D unclear. The V gene lost 1 base and the J gene lost 7 bases, with 11 bases spanning the gap. Germline CDR1 is SNHLY and CDR2 is FYNNEI. CDR3 length: 14 amino acids. CDR3 nucleotides: TGTGCCAGCAGTGAAGATGTGGGATACCAGCCCCAGCATTTT. Its translation is CASSEDVGYQPQHF.

The V and J genes are TRBV21-1 and TRBJ2-7; TRBD1, as called in the table, went unchecked against the DNA. TRBV21-1 is classified as a pseudogene. The CDR3 has 14 residues. The CDR3 spells CASTTTGFTYEQYF. The CDR3 nucleotides are TGTGCCAGCACTACGACAGGGTTCACCTACGAGCAGTACTTC.

This chain connects TRBV30 to TRBJ1-2; possibly TRBD1 for D (6 bases). The length of the CDR3 is 14 residues. CDR1 is GTSNPN, CDR2 SVGIG, per germline (reference sequence). The ends were cut back, 0 bases at V and 5 bases at J, with 13 bases in the middle. CDR3 in amino acids: CAWSVQAQGYGYTF. In nucleotides, the CDR3 is TGTGCCTGGAGTGTACAAGCACAGGGATATGGCTACACCTTC.

The gene calls are TRBV20-1 and TRBJ2-1; D is unclear. CDR3 length: 10 residues. The V gene's germline CDR1 is DFQATT and CDR2 SNEGSKA (reference sequence). V gave up 5 bases and J gave up 4 bases, with 3 bases separating them. Here the CDR3 DNA reads TGCAGTGCTGAGTACAATGAGCAGTTCTTC. Protein sequence: CSAEYNEQFF.

The chain combines TRBV30 with TRBJ2-6; unclear D gene. The CDR3 sequence is 13 residues long. The germline gives CDR1 GTSNPN, CDR2 SVGIG (reference sequence). V gave up 4 bases and J gave up 1 base, with 5 bases separating them. The CDR3 coding sequence is TGTGCCTGGACACGATCTGGGGCCAACGTCCTGACTTTC. Protein sequence: CAWTRSGANVLTF.

The chain uses TRBV19 and TRBJ1-1; TRBD1 might be the D (5 bases). V was shortened by 7 bases and J by 4 bases, with 13 bases between the two germline ends. Germline V lookup: CDR1 LNHDA, CDR2 SQIVND (reference sequence). This CDR3 has 13 amino acids. The CDR3 DNA reads as TGTGCCAGTACCTTCGCAGGGAGCACTGAAGCTTTCTTT. This encodes CASTFAGSTEAFF.

The CDR3 region is CASSNSGGGSNSPLHF. CDR3 sequence (DNA): TGTGCCAGCAGCAACTCAGGAGGGGGAAGTAATTCACCCCTCCACTTT. V is TRBV3-1 (or the pseudogene TRBV3-2) and J is TRBJ1-6; tentatively, D is TRBD1 (6 bases). CDR3 size: 16 residues. Trimming stripped 5 bases from V and 6 bases from J, with 17 bases between. Germline CDR1 LGHDT, CDR2 YNNKEL (reference sequence).